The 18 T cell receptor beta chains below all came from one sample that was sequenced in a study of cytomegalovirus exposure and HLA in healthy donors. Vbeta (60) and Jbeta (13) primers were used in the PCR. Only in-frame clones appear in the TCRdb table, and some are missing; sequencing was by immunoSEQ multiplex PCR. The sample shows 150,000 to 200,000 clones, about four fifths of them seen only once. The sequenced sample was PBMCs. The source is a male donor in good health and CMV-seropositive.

The CDR3 loop is CAIRGSGATYEQYF. DNA for the CDR3: TGTGCCATCAGGGGTAGCGGGGCGACTTACGAGCAGTACTTC. This chain connects TRBV10-3 to TRBJ2-7; 8 nucleotides match TRBD2. The V segment lost 6 bases and the J segment 4 bases; nucleotides outside the gene matches: 8. Germline V lookup: CDR1 ENHRY, CDR2 SYGVKD. The CDR3 length is 14 residues.

DNA of the CDR3: TGCGCCAGCAGCTTGGCCCCGGCCGGGGGACGGCAGCCCCAGCATTTT. The encoded protein is CASSLAPAGGRQPQHF. This chain links TRBV5-1 with TRBJ1-5; D possibly corresponds to TRBD1 (5 bases). The germline gives CDR1 SGHRS, CDR2 YFSETQ. V lost 0 bases and J 7 bases, leaving 17 bases between the germline ends. The CDR3 is made up of 16 amino acids.

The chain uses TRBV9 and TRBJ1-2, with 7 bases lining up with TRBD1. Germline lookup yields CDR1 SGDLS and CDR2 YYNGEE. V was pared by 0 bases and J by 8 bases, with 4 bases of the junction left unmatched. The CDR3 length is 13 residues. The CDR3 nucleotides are TGTGCCAGCAGCGTAGTGACAGGGTTCGGCTACACCTTC. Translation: CASSVVTGFGYTF.

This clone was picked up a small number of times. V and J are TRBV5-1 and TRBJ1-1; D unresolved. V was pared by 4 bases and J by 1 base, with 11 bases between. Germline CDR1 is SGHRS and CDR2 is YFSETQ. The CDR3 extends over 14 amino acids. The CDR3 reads CASSLLQENTEAFF. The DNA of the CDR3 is TGCGCCAGCAGCCTACTCCAGGAGAACACTGAAGCTTTCTTT.

The CDR3 nucleotides are TGTGCCAGCACCGTGGGGCGGGGGACGTTTGGCTACACCTTC. Amino acids: CASTVGRGTFGYTF. The chain is built from TRBV27 and TRBJ1-2; tentative D call: TRBD1 (5 bases). In germline, CDR1 is MNHEY, CDR2 SMNVEV (reference sequence). The CDR3 covers 14 residues. Trimming cost V 7 bases and J 7 bases, with 19 bases left between them.

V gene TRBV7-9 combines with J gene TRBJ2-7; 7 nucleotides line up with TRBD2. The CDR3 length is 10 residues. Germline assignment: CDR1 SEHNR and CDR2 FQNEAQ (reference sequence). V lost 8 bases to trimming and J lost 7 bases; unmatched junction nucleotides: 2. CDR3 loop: CASGGGEQYF. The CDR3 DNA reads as TGTGCCAGCGGGGGGGGAGAGCAGTACTTC.

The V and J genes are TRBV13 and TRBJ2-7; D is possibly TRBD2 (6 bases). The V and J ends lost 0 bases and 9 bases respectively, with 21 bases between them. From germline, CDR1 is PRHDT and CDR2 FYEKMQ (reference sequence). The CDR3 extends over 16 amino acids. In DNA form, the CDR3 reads TGTGCCAGCAGCTTAGGTGACGGGAGAGGGTTGGGAAGGCAGTACTTC. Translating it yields CASSLGDGRGLGRQYF.

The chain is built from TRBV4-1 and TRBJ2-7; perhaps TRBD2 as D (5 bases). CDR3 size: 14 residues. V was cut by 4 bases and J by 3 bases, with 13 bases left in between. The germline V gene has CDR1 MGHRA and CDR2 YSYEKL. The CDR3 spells CASSRGPENYEQYF. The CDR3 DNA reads TGCGCCAGCAGCCGAGGGCCGGAGAACTACGAGCAGTACTTC.

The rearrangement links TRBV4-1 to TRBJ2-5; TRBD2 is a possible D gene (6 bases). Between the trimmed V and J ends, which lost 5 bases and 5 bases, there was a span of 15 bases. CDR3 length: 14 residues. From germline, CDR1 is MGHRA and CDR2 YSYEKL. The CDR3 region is CASSYQRGTETQYF. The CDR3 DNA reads TGCGCCAGCAGCTATCAACGGGGGACGGAGACCCAGTACTTC.

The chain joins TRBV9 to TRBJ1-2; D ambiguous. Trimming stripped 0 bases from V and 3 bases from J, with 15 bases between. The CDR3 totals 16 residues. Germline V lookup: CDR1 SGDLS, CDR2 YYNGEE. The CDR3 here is CASSVGSNPDHYGYTF. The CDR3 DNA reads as TGTGCCAGCAGCGTAGGGTCCAATCCAGATCACTATGGCTACACCTTC.

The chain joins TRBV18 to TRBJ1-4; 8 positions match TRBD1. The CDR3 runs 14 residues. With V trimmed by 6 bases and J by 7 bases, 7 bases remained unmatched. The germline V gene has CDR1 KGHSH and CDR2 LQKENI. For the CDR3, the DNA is TGTGCCAGCTCGCGGACAGGGAAATTTGAAAAACTGTTTTTT. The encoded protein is CASSRTGKFEKLFF.

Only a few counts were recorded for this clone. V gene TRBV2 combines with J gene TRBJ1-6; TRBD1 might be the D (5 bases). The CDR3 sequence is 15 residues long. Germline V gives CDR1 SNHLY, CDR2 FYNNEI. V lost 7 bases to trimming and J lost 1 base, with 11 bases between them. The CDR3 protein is CASIGGISYNSPLHF. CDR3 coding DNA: TGTGCCAGCATCGGGGGAATTTCCTATAATTCACCCCTCCACTTT.

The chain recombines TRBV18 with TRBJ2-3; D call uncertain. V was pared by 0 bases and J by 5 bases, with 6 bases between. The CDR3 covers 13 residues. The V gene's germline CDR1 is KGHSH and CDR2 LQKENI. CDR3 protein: CASSPPLEDTQYF. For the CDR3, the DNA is TGTGCCAGCTCACCACCCCTAGAAGATACGCAGTATTTT.

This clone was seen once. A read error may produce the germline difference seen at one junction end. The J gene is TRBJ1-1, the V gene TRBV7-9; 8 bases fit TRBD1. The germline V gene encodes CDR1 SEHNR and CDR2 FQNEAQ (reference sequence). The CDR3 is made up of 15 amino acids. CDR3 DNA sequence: TGTTCCAGCAGCTTGGGACTCAGGGGGCCCACTGAAGCTTTCTTT. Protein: CSSSLGLRGPTEAFF.

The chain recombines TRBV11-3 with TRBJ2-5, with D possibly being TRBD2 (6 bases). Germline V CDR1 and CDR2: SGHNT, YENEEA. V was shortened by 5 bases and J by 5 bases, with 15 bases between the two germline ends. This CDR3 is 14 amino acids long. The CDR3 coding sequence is TGTGCCAGCAGCCCCGGCTGGGGGGTGGAGACCCAGTACTTC. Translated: CASSPGWGVETQYF.

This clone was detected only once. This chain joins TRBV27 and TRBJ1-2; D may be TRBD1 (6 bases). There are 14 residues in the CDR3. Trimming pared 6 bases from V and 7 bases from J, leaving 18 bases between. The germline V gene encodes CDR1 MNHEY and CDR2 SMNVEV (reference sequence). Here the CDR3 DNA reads TGTGCCAGCAGAGGGGGGGAGGGTAGAGGTGGCTACACCTTC. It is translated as CASRGGEGRGGYTF.

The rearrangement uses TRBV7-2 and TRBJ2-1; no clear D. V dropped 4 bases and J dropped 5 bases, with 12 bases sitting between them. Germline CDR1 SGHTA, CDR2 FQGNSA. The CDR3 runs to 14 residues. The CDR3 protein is CASSSPYEHNEQFF. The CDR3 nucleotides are TGTGCCAGCAGCTCCCCCTATGAGCACAATGAGCAGTTCTTC.

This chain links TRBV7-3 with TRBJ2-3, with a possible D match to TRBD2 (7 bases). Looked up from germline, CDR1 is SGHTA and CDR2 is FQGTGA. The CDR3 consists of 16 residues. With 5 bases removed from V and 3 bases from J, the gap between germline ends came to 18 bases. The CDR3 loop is CASSPLSGRGTDTQYF. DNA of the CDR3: TGTGCCAGCAGCCCCCTGTCAGGGAGGGGGACAGATACGCAGTATTTT.